The T cell receptor (beta chain) described here comes from a study of T cell repertoires in cytomegalovirus infection. Study-wide context: Matching HLA type and CMV infection were both indicated by public TCR beta signatures. Regarding the study as a whole: What dominated the ex vivo response were HLA-C-restricted CMV-specific TCR beta clonotypes. Identification of carriers of CMV plus the relevant HLA was performed using cumulative public TCR beta family frequency.

This clonotype came up a few times. The antigen is not known. Using its own MiXCR run on the reads, TCRdb lists one record per CDR3 protein. The sample lists just under 550,000 distinct CDR3 sequences, around 27% seen once, with over 10% in the top ten. CDR1 and CDR2 from the germline V gene are SGHAT and FQNNGV. CDR3 length equals 14 residues. Trimming cost V 3 bases and J 5 bases; bases outside gene matches: 6. The source of this sequence is a human donor in good health (CMV status not recorded). Some clones in this sample may be carry-over from other donors' samples. Sequencing input: PBMCs. The chain employs TRBV11-2 and TRBJ2-5; 7 bases line up with TRBD2. CDR3 in amino acids: CASSFGGSGETQYF. For the CDR3, the DNA is TGTGCCAGCAGCTTCGGCGGGAGTGGTGAGACCCAGTACTTC. Full variable domain (missing parts from reference TRBV11-2 and TRBJ2-5): EAGVAQSPRYKIIEKRQSVAFWCNPISGHATLYWYQQILGQGPKLLIQFQNNGVVDDSQLPKDRFSAERLKGVDSTLKIQPAKLEDSAVYLCASSFGGSGETQYFGPGTRLLVL.